This T cell receptor (beta chain) is drawn from a study of OX40 agonist ivuxolimab in advanced cancers. For the wider study: Ivuxolimab, which targeted the costimulatory receptor OX40 (CD134), was an agonistic, fully human IgG2 monoclonal antibody. The dose-escalation cohort was roughly 83% male with a mean age of around 62 years, ranging from about 23 to 85. Among the roughly 50 dose-escalation patients, 19 had hepatocellular carcinoma, about 15 melanoma, 9 renal cell carcinoma and 9 head and neck cancer. Intravenous ivuxolimab was administered to patients every 2 weeks at six dose levels: 0.01, 0.1, 0.3, 1.5, 3 and 10 mg/kg. The paper reports the monotherapy dose-escalation portion (N of about 50 patients) of the phase I ivuxolimab trial. Prior anti-PD-1, anti-PD-L1 or anti-CTLA-4 therapy was permitted, and checkpoint inhibitors had been received by about two fifths of dose-escalation patients. Three dose-escalation patients achieved partial responses, one with hepatocellular carcinoma and two with cutaneous melanoma. The purpose of peripheral TCRbeta sequencing was to test whether ivuxolimab changed TCR sequence diversity and led to clonal T-cell expansion. Results and caveats for the whole study, not just this receptor: In the 0.1-3.0 mg/kg groups, partial responders were among the patients with the lowest normalized peripheral clonal expansion, particularly in CD8+ T cells. The antigen specificity of the clonally expanded peripheral T cells was not determined. After ivuxolimab, expanded clones were on average more numerous among CD8+ T cells than among CD4+ T cells. At doses from 0.1 to 3.0 mg/kg, clonal expansion was seen in both CD4+ and CD8+ blood T cells between baseline and week 6. Low levels of normalized T-cell clonal expansion were also seen in some patients who did not respond.

Comment on this clone: The clone's antigen remains unknown. Within one base of it there is no much larger clone, and no base qualities were kept.

Patients with autoimmune disease history or receiving systemic immunosuppression were excluded from the trial. Peripheral blood for TCR sequencing was collected from all dose cohorts at baseline, on cycle 4 day 1, and on cycle 7 day 1. The samples were taken from a phase I, first-in-human, multicenter, open-label dose-escalation trial of ivuxolimab. Adults with locally advanced or metastatic melanoma, renal cell carcinoma, hepatocellular carcinoma or head and neck squamous cell carcinoma were enrolled in the trial. Before TCR sequencing, CD4+ T cells and CD8+ T cells were sorted from peripheral blood as separate populations. Genomic DNA was isolated from the sorted cells so that the TCRbeta CDR3 region could be sequenced. The immunoSEQ Assay was used to sequence the TCRbeta CDR3 regions. TCRdb retrieved this table from immuneACCESS and kept in-frame rearrangements only. Not all clones are present; in checked studies, unresolved V genes account for under half, and no reason is known for the remainder. Recorded for this sample are some 60,000 clones; approximately 86% of them occurred a single time. The ten largest clonotypes hold 12% to 15% of the sample.

CDR1 is given as SGHTA and CDR2 as FQGNSA, both from the germline V gene. From the cysteine up to the phenylalanine, the CDR3 has a length of 16 residues. Only the CDR3 part of the read is kept: 48 bases, read in frame from the first base. Trimming takes 2 bases off V and 6 bases off J; junction bases not matched to a gene: 11. The sequenced sample was CD4+ or CD8+ T cells sorted from blood, obtained in a trial of the OX40 agonist ivuxolimab. Recombination linked TRBV7-2 to TRBJ2-7, and 9 junctional nucleotides match TRBD1. The TCR originated in an adult with an advanced solid tumor such as melanoma, head and neck, liver or kidney cancer. The DNA sequence follows: TGTGCCAGCAGCTTACCGATACCCGGGACAGGGCTCGAGCAGTACTTC. This sequence encodes CASSLPIPGTGLEQYF.